Listed below are T cell receptor beta chains from one sample, sequenced in a study of cytomegalovirus exposure and HLA in healthy donors. Measured with immunoSEQ multiplex PCR; TCRdb has only the in-frame clones, and not every one. The sample contains 150,000 to 200,000 clones, about 70% of which appear only once. Sample: PBMCs. All receptors derive from a male donor in good health and CMV-seronegative. Both conserved end residues are part of each CDR3. Fields, in order: J gene, V gene, CDR3 protein.

j_call: TRBJ2-2; v_call: TRBV27; cdr3_aa: CATNRDRGNTGELFF
j_call: TRBJ1-1; v_call: TRBV4-2; cdr3_aa: CASSQDGPDTEAFF
j_call: TRBJ1-2; v_call: TRBV5-1; cdr3_aa: CASSSTGTGGIGYTF
j_call: TRBJ1-5; v_call: TRBV6-6; cdr3_aa: CASVDRAQGQPQHF
j_call: TRBJ1-1; v_call: TRBV30; cdr3_aa: CAWSPLGTVNTEAFF
j_call: TRBJ2-4; v_call: TRBV29-1; cdr3_aa: CSVVRLDRDRAKNIQYF
j_call: TRBJ2-7; v_call: TRBV30; cdr3_aa: CAWSARTGSYEQYF
j_call: TRBJ1-4; v_call: TRBV5-8; cdr3_aa: CASSRRGTNEKLFF
j_call: TRBJ2-1; v_call: TRBV19; cdr3_aa: CASSNPPGTGLYNEQFF
j_call: TRBJ1-5; v_call: TRBV19; cdr3_aa: CASMGTGIQPQHF
j_call: TRBJ2-7; v_call: TRBV10-3; cdr3_aa: CAIESGATYEQYF
j_call: TRBJ1-1; v_call: TRBV9; cdr3_aa: CASSAWGTKNTEAFF
j_call: TRBJ1-2; v_call: TRBV30; cdr3_aa: CASQGSNGYTF
j_call: TRBJ2-3; v_call: TRBV7-2; cdr3_aa: CASSPGRQGDTQYF
j_call: TRBJ1-4; v_call: TRBV10-1; cdr3_aa: CASSGPGTDNEKLFF
j_call: TRBJ1-3; v_call: TRBV6-6; cdr3_aa: CASSQGFSGNTIYF
j_call: TRBJ2-3; v_call: TRBV11-2; cdr3_aa: CASRLGVAGDTQYF